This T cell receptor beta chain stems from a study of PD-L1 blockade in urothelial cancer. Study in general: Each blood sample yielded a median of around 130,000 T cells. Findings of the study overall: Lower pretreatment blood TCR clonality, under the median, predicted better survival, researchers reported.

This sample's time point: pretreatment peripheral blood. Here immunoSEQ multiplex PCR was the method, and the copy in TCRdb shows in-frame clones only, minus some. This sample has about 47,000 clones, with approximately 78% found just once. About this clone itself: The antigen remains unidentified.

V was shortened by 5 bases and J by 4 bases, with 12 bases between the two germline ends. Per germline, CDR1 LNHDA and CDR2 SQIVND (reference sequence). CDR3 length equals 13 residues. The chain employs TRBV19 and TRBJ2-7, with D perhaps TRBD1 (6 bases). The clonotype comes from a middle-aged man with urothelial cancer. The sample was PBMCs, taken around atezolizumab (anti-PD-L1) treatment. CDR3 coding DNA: TGTGCCAGTAGTGCTAACAGGGATTACGAGCAGTACTTC. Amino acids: CASSANRDYEQYF.